The entry below describes one T cell receptor (beta chain). This record comes from a study of T cell changes during pregnancy in multiple sclerosis. The CDR3 extends over 14 amino acids. Trimming took off 3 bases at V and 6 bases at J, with 15 bases between the two ends. Germline values: CDR1 SGHDN, CDR2 FVKESK. Measured with immunoSEQ multiplex PCR; TCRdb has only the in-frame clones, and not every one. The sample includes about 70,000 clones, approximately 92% of them seen just once. The rearrangement links TRBV14 to TRBJ2-7, with D possibly TRBD2 on 6 matching bases. Here the sequenced sample was peripheral blood, taken in the third trimester of pregnancy. The sequence was obtained from a female donor with multiple sclerosis, enrolled in a pregnancy study. For the CDR3, the DNA is TGTGCCAGCAGCCAGGCGCTACTGGGAGGCGAGCAGTACTTC. It translates to CASSQALLGGEQYF.